The 4 T cell receptor beta chains reported below all come from one sample, sequenced in a study of liver allograft versus peripheral blood T cells (dated by TCRdb to about 2020). Broadly, across the study: T cell receptor repertoires present within transplanted livers were compared with repertoires in the peripheral blood of liver transplant recipients.

The instrument given in TCRdb is Illumina MiSeq. Starting from the raw public reads, TCRdb applied fastp trimming at Q25, assembled clones with MiXCR and retained in-frame beta chains. Rows with one shared CDR3 protein collapse into an entry with the most common genes and DNA. The sample has several thousand distinct CDR3 sequences on record, roughly 15% of them singletons. Roughly 7.1% of the sample comes from the top ten. These receptors were collected from a human patient who had a liver transplant. After a transplant, some of the T cells may come from the graft donor.

V usage is TRBV20-1 and J usage is TRBJ1-2; tentatively, D is TRBD1 (5 bases). The germline CDR1 and CDR2 sequences are DFQATT and SNEGSKA (reference sequence). Trimming removed 3 bases at V and 2 bases at J, with 10 bases between. The CDR3 length is 13 residues. CDR3 loop: CSASWQGNYGYTF. The CDR3 nucleotides are TGCAGTGCTAGTTGGCAGGGCAACTATGGCTACACCTTC.

This clonotype counts as medium-sized. The rearrangement joins TRBV14 to TRBJ1-6, with TRBD1 identical over 7 bases. After removal of 2 bases from V and 13 bases from J, the junction contained 8 bases not matched to a gene. Per the germline V gene, CDR1 is SGHDN and CDR2 is FVKESK. The length of the CDR3 is 14 residues. The DNA of the CDR3 is TGTGCCAGCAGCCAAAGGGGGCTCCTTTTTCCCCTCCACTTT. It yields the protein CASSQRGLLFPLHF.

This clonotype is classed as medium-sized. The genes are TRBV7-9 and TRBJ1-2; D gene unclear. The V gene lost 4 bases and the J gene lost 3 bases, with 9 bases spanning the gap. CDR1 SEHNR and CDR2 FQNEAQ come from the germline V gene (reference sequence). This CDR3 spans 13 amino acids. The chain's CDR3 is CASSSGKDYGYTF. The CDR3 DNA is TGTGCCAGCAGCTCGGGGAAAGACTATGGCTACACCTTC.

By its share, this clonotype is medium-sized. This chain connects TRBV6-1 to TRBJ1-5, with 7 bases aligning to TRBD1. The CDR3 runs 15 residues. With 4 bases clipped from V and 8 bases from J, the junction kept 11 bases outside the gene matches. Looked up from germline, CDR1 is MNHNS and CDR2 is SASEGT. The CDR3 DNA reads TGTGCCAGCAGTGCTGGACTAGGGGGCGAGGAGCCCCAGCATTTT. Its protein product is CASSAGLGGEEPQHF.